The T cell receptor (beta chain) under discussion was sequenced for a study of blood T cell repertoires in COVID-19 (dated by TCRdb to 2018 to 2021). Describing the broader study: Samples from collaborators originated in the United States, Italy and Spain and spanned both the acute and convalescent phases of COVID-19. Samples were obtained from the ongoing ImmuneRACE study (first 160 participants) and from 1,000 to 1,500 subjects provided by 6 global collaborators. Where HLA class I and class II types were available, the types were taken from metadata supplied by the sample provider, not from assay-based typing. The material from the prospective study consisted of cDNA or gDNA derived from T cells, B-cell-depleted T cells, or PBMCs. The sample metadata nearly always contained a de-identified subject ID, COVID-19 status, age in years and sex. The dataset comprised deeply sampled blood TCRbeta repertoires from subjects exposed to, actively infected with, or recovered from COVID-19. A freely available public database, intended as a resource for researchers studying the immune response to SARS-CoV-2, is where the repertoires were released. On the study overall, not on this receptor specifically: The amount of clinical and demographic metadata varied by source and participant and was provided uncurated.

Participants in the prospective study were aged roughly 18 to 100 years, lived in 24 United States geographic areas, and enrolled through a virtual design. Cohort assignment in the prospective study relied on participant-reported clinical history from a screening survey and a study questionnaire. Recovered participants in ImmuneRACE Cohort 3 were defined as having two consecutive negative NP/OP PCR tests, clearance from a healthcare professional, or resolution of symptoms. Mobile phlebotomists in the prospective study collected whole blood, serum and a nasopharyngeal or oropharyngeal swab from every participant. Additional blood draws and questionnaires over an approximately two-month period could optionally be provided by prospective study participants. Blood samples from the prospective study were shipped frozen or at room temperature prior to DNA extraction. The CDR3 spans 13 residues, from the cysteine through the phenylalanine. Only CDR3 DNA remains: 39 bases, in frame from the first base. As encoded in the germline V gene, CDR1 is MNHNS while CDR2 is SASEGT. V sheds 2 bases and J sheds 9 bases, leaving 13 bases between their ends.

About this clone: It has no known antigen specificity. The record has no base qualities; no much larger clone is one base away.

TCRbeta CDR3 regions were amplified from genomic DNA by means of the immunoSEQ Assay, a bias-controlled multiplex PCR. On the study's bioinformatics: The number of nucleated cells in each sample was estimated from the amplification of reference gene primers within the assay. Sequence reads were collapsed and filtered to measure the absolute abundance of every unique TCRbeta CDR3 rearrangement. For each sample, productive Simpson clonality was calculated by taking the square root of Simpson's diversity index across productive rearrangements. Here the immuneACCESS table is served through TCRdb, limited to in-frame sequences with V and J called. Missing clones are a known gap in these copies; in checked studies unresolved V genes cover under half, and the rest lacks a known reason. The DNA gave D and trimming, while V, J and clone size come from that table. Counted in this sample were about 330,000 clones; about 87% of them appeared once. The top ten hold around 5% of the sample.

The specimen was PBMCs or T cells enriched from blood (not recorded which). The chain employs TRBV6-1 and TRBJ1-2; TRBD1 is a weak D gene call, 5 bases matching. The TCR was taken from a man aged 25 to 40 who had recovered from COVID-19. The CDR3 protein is CASSETGGVRYTF. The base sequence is TGTGCCAGCAGTGAAACTGGAGGGGTTCGCTACACCTTC.